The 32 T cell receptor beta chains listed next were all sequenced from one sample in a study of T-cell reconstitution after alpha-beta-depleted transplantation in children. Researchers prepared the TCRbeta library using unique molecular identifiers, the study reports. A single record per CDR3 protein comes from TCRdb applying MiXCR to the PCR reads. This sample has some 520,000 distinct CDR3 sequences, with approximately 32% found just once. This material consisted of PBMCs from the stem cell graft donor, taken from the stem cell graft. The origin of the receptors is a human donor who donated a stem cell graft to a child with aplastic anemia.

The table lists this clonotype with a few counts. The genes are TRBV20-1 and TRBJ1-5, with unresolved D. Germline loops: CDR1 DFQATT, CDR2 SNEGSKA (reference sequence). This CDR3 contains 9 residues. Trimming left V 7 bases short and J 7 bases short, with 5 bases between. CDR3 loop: CSGQQPQHF. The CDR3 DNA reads TGCAGTGGACAACAGCCCCAGCATTTT.

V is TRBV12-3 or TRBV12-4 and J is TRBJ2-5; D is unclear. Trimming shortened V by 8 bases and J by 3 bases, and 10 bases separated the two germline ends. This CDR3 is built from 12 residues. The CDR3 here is CASGALEETQYF. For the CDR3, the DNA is TGTGCCAGCGGTGCACTGGAAGAGACCCAGTACTTC.

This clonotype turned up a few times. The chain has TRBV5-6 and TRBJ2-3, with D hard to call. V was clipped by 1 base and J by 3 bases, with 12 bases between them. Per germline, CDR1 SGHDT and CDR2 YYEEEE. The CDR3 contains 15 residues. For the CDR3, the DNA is TGTGCCAGCAGCTTGCTCCTAGGTGGGACAGATACGCAGTATTTT. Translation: CASSLLLGGTDTQYF. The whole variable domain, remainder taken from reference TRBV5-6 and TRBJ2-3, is DAGVTQSPTHLIKTRGQQVTLRCSPKSGHDTVSWYQQALGQGPQFIFQYYEEEERQRGNFPDRFSGHQFPNYSSELNVNALLLGDSALYLCASSLLLGGTDTQYFGPGTRLTVL.

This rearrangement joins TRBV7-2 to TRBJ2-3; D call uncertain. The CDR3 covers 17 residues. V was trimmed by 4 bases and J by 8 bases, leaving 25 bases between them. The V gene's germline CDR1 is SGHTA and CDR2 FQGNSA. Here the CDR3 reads CASSSLIGTTSVSTQYF. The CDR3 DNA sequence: TGTGCCAGCAGCTCCTTAATCGGTACCACTTCTGTGAGTACGCAGTATTTT.

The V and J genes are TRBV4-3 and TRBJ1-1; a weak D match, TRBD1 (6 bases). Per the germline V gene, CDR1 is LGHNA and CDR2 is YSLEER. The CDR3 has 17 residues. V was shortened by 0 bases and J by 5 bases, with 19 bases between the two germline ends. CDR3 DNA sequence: TGCGCCAGCAGCCAAGAGGGGGTAGGGGGGGATAGGACTGAAGCTTTCTTT. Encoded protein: CASSQEGVGGDRTEAFF.

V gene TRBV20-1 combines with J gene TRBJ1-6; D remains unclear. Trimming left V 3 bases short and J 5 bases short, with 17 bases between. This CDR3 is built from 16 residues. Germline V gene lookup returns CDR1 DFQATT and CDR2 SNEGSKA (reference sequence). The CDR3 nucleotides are TGCAGTGCTAGGCCCTGGTCGGGGTCCGATAATTCACCCCTCCACTTT. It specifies CSARPWSGSDNSPLHF.

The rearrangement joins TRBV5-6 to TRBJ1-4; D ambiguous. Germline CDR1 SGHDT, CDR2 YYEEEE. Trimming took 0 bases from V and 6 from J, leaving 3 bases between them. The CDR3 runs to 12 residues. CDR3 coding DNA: TGTGCCAGCAGCTTGGTCCATGAAAAACTGTTTTTT. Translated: CASSLVHEKLFF.

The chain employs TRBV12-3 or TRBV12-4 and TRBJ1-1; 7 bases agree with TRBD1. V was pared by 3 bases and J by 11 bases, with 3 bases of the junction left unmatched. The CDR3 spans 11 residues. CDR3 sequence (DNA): TGTGCCAGCAGTTTGACAGGGCGCGCTTTCTTT. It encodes CASSLTGRAFF.

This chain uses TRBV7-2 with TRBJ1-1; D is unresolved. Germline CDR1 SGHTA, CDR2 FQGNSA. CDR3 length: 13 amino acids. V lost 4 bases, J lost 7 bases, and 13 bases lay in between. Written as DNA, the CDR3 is TGTGCCAGCAGCTCCCGGTACGCCAGTGAAGCTTTCTTT. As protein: CASSSRYASEAFF.

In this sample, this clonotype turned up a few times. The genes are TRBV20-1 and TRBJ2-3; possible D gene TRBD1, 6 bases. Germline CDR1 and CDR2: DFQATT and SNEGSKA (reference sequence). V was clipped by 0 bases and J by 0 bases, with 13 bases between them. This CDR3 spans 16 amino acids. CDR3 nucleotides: TGCAGTGCTAGAGACCCCTGGGACACTAGCACAGATACGCAGTATTTT. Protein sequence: CSARDPWDTSTDTQYF.

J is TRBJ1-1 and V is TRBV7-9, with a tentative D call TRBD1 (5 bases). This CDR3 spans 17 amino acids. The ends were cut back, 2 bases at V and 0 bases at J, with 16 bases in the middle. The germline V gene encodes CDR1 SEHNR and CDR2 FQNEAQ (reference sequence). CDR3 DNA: TGTGCCAGCAGCTTAAGGCTCAGGGACCCCTTGAACACTGAAGCTTTCTTT. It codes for CASSLRLRDPLNTEAFF.

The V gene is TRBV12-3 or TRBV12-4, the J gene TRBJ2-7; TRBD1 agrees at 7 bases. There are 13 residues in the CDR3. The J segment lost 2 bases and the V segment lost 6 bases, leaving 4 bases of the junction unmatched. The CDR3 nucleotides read TGTGCCAGCAGCGTGACAGGGCCCTACGAGCAGTACTTC. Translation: CASSVTGPYEQYF.

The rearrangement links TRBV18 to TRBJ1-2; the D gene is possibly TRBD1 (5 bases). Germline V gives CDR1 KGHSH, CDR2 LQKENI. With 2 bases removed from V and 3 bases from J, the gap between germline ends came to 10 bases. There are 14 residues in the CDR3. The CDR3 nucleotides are TGTGCCAGCTCACCATTAGGGACCGACTATGGCTACACCTTC. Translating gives CASSPLGTDYGYTF.

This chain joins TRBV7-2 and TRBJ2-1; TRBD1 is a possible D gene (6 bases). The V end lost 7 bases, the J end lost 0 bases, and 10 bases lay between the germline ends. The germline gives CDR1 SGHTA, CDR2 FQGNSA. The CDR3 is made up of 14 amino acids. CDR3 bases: TGTGCCAGCACAGGGGACATCTCCTACAATGAGCAGTTCTTC. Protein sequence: CASTGDISYNEQFF.

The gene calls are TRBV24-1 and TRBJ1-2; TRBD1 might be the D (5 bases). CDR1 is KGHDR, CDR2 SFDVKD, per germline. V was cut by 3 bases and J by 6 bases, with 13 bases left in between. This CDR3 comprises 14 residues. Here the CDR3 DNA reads TGTGCCACCAGTGATCGGGGCGTACGGAATGGCTACACCTTC. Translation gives CATSDRGVRNGYTF.

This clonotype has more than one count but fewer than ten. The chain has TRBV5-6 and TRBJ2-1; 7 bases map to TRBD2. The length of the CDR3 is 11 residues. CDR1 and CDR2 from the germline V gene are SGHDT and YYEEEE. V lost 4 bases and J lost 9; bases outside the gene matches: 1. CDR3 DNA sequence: TGTGCCAGCAGCGGGGGGGGTGAGCAGTTCTTC. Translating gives CASSGGGEQFF.

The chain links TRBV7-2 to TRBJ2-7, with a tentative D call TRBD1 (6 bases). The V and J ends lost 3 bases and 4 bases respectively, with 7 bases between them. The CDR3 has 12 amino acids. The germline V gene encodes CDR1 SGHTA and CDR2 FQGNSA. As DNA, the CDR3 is TGTGCCAGCAGCTTTGGACAGTACGAGCAGTACTTC. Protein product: CASSFGQYEQYF.

The CDR3: CASSRDGVNTEAFF. Here the CDR3 DNA reads TGTGCCAGCAGCCGTGACGGGGTTAACACTGAAGCTTTCTTT. V is TRBV7-2 and J is TRBJ1-1; D gene unclear. Germline loops: CDR1 SGHTA, CDR2 FQGNSA. The CDR3 runs 14 residues. V lost 5 bases and J 2 bases, leaving 12 bases between the germline ends.

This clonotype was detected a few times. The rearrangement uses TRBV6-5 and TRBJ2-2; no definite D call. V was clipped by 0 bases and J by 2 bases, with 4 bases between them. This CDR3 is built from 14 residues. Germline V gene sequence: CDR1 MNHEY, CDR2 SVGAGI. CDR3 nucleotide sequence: TGTGCCAGCAGTTACTCTGTAAACACCGGGGAGCTGTTTTTT. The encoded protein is CASSYSVNTGELFF.

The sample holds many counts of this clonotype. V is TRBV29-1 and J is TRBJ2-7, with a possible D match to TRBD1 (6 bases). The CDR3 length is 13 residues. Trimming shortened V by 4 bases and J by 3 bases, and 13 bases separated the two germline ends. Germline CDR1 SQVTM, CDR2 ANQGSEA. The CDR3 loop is CSVAPQGIYEQYF. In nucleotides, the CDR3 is TGCAGCGTTGCACCTCAGGGGATCTACGAGCAGTACTTC.

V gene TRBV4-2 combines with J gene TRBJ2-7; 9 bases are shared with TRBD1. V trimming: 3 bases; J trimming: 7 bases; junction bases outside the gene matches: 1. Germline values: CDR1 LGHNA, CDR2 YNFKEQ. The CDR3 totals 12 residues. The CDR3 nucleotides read TGTGCCAGCAGCCATGGGACAGGGGAGCAGTACTTC. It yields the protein CASSHGTGEQYF.

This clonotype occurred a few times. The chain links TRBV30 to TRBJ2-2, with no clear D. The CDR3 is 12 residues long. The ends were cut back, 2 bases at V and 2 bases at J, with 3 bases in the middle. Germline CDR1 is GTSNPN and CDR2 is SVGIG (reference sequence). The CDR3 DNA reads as TGTGCCTGGAGTTTAAACACCGGGGAGCTGTTTTTT. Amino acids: CAWSLNTGELFF.

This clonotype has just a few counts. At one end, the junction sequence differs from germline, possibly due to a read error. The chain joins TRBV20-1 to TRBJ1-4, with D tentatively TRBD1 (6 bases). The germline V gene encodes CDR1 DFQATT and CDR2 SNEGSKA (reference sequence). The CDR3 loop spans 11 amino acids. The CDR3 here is CSAKGTVGGLF. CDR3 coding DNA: TGCAGTGCTAAAGGCACAGTTGGGGGCCTTTTT.

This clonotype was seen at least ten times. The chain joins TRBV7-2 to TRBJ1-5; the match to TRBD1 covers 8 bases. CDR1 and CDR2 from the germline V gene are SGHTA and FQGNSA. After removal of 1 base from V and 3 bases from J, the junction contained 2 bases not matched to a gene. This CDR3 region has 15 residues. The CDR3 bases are TGTGCCAGCAGCTTAGAGGGACAGGACAATCAGCCCCAGCATTTT. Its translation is CASSLEGQDNQPQHF.

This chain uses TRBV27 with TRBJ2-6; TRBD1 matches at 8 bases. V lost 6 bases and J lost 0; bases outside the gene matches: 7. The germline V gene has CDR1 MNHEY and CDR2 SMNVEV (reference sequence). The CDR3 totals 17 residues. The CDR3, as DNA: TGTGCCAGCAGCCCGCAGGGGGCGACCTCTGGGGCCAACGTCCTGACTTTC. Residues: CASSPQGATSGANVLTF.

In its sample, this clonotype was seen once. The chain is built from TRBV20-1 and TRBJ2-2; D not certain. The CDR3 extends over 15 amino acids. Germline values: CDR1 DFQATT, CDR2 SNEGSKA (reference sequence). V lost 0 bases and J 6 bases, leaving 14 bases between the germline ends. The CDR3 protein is CSARESKGYAGELFF. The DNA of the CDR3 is TGCAGTGCTAGAGAGTCCAAAGGTTACGCCGGGGAGCTGTTTTTT.

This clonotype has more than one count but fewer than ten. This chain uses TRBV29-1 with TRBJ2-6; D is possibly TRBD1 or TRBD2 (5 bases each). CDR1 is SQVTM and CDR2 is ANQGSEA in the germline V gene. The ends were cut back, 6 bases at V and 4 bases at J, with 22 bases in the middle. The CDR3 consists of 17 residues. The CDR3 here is CSVYDRDATWGANVLTF. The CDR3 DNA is TGCAGCGTCTACGATCGGGACGCTACGTGGGGGGCCAACGTCCTGACTTTC.

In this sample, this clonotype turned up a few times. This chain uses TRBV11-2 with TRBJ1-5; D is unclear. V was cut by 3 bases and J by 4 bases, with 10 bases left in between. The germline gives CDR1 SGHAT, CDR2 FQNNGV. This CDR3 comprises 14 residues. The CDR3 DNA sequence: TGTGCCAGCAGCTTGGGCTCGGGAAATCAGCCCCAGCATTTT. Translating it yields CASSLGSGNQPQHF.

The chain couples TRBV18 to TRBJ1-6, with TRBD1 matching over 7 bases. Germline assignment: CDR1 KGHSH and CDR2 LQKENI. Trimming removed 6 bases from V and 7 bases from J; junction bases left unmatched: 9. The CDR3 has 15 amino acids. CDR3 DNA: TGTGCCAGCTCCGACTACGGGACAGACAATTCACCCCTCCACTTT. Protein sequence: CASSDYGTDNSPLHF.

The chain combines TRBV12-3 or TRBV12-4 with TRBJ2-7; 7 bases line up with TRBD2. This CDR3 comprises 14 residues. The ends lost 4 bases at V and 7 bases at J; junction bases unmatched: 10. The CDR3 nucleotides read TGTGCCAGCAGTTCAAGCGGGATTCTCGTAGAGCAGTACTTC. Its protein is CASSSSGILVEQYF.

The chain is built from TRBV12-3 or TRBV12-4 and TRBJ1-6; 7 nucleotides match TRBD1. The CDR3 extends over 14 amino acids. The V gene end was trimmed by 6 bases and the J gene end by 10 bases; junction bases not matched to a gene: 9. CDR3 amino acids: CASSQGERFSPLHF. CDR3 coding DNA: TGTGCCAGCAGCCAGGGGGAAAGGTTCTCACCCCTCCACTTT.

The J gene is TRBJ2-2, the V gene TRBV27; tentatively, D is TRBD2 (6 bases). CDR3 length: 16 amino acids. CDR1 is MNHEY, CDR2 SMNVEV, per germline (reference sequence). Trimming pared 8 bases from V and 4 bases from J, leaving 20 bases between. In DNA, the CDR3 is TGTGCCAGCCGTGAATTAACGGGAGAGGTCACCGGGGAGCTGTTTTTT. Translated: CASRELTGEVTGELFF.